These T cell receptor beta chains were read from a single sample in a study of control samples from healthy donors and cancer patients. The repertoire was sequenced with immunoSEQ multiplex PCR; TCRdb's copy has only in-frame clones and lacks some. The sample records more than 110,000 clones, more than 85% being singletons. Sequenced sample: blood. The receptors here all came from a woman aged 30 to 39 in good health. CDR3s include the opening cysteine and the closing phenylalanine or tryptophan. The order of the fields is clone size, D gene, J gene, V gene, CDR3 DNA, CDR3 protein. D genes are given only for firm matches. Not all rows give a size; the values are once, few, many and, for expanded clones, a class.

clone_size: -; d_call: -; j_call: TRBJ1-1; v_call: TRBV19; cdr3_nt: TGTGCCAGTAGTATTAGTCCAAACTTGAACACTGAAGCTTTCTTT; cdr3_aa: CASSISPNLNTEAFF
clone_size: -; d_call: -; j_call: TRBJ1-1; v_call: TRBV2; cdr3_nt: TGTGCCAGCAGAGGTAACAGGGCTGTGTACACTGAAGCTTTCTTT; cdr3_aa: CASRGNRAVYTEAFF
clone_size: -; d_call: TRBD1; j_call: TRBJ1-1; v_call: TRBV5-1; cdr3_nt: TGCGCCAGCAGCGCTGACAGGGCGGGGGGTGAAGCTTTCTTT; cdr3_aa: CASSADRAGGEAFF
clone_size: -; d_call: -; j_call: TRBJ2-2; v_call: TRBV24-1; cdr3_nt: TGTGCCACCAGTGATTTGGGGCAGGGGAATACCGGGGAGCTGTTTTTT; cdr3_aa: CATSDLGQGNTGELFF
clone_size: -; d_call: -; j_call: TRBJ1-5; v_call: TRBV10-2; cdr3_nt: TGCGCCACTCGGGACGGTAGCAATCAGCCCCAGCATTTT; cdr3_aa: CATRDGSNQPQHF
clone_size: -; d_call: TRBD2; j_call: TRBJ2-5; v_call: TRBV2; cdr3_nt: TGTGCCAGCAGTGAAATCGGGACTAGCGGGCCTGTCCGGGAGACCCAGTACTTC; cdr3_aa: CASSEIGTSGPVRETQYF
clone_size: -; d_call: TRBD1; j_call: TRBJ1-1; v_call: TRBV20-1; cdr3_nt: TGCAGTGCTAGTGGGACAGTCACGAACACTGAAGCTTTCTTT; cdr3_aa: CSASGTVTNTEAFF
clone_size: -; d_call: TRBD1; j_call: TRBJ1-2; v_call: TRBV10-3; cdr3_nt: TGTGCCATCAATGAGGGGGCGCACAATGGCTACACCTTC; cdr3_aa: CAINEGAHNGYTF
clone_size: -; d_call: -; j_call: TRBJ1-1; v_call: TRBV19; cdr3_nt: TGTGCCAGTAGTATAGGACAGATAAACACTGAAGCTTTCTTT; cdr3_aa: CASSIGQINTEAFF
clone_size: -; d_call: TRBD1; j_call: TRBJ2-7; v_call: TRBV30; cdr3_nt: TGTGCCTGGGGACAGGACTACGAGCAGTACTTC; cdr3_aa: CAWGQDYEQYF
clone_size: -; d_call: -; j_call: TRBJ1-1; v_call: TRBV7-8; cdr3_nt: TGTGCCAGCAGCCTCCAGCACAGGGTGAACACTGAAGCTTTCTTT; cdr3_aa: CASSLQHRVNTEAFF
clone_size: -; d_call: TRBD1; j_call: TRBJ1-2; v_call: TRBV6-5; cdr3_nt: TGTGCCAGCAGTCCGGGGACAGGGGCCAACTATGGCTACACCTTC; cdr3_aa: CASSPGTGANYGYTF
clone_size: -; d_call: -; j_call: TRBJ1-1; v_call: TRBV19; cdr3_nt: TGTGCCAGTAGTATAAAGGGAAGGGACCCGAACACTGAAGCTTTCTTT; cdr3_aa: CASSIKGRDPNTEAFF
clone_size: -; d_call: TRBD2; j_call: TRBJ2-1; v_call: TRBV5-1; cdr3_nt: TGCGCCAGCAGCTCGGGACTAGCGGGGAGGGCCTACAATGAGCAGTTCTTC; cdr3_aa: CASSSGLAGRAYNEQFF
clone_size: -; d_call: TRBD1; j_call: TRBJ1-1; v_call: TRBV29-1; cdr3_nt: TGCAGCGGTGGGACAGGGGGTAGGGCTTTCTTT; cdr3_aa: CSGGTGGRAFF
clone_size: -; d_call: TRBD1; j_call: TRBJ1-4; v_call: TRBV11-1; cdr3_nt: TGTGCCAGCAGCTCGGACAGGGCCTTGGAAAAACTGTTTTTT; cdr3_aa: CASSSDRALEKLFF
clone_size: -; d_call: -; j_call: TRBJ2-7; v_call: TRBV4-2; cdr3_nt: TGTGCCAGCAGCCAAGATCTTACCAGCGCCCCCTACGAGCAGTACTTC; cdr3_aa: CASSQDLTSAPYEQYF
clone_size: once; d_call: -; j_call: TRBJ2-1; v_call: TRBV10-3; cdr3_nt: TGTGCCATCAGTGGAGTGACCTACAATGAGCAGTTCTTC; cdr3_aa: CAISGVTYNEQFF
clone_size: -; d_call: -; j_call: TRBJ2-1; v_call: TRBV30; cdr3_nt: TGTGCCTGGAGCACGTACAATGAGCAGTTCTTC; cdr3_aa: CAWSTYNEQFF
clone_size: -; d_call: -; j_call: TRBJ1-5; v_call: TRBV18; cdr3_nt: TGTGCCAGCTCACCAAGGGCCGTGGGAGAAGGAAATCAGCCCCAGCATTTT; cdr3_aa: CASSPRAVGEGNQPQHF
clone_size: -; d_call: -; j_call: TRBJ2-5; v_call: TRBV7-2; cdr3_nt: TGTGCCAGCAGCTTAAGGGTTCGGGAGACCCAGTACTTC; cdr3_aa: CASSLRVRETQYF
clone_size: -; d_call: -; j_call: TRBJ1-1; v_call: TRBV30; cdr3_nt: TGTGCCTGGAGGGGGACCGACCAAGCGGCTTTCTTT; cdr3_aa: CAWRGTDQAAFF
clone_size: -; d_call: -; j_call: TRBJ2-1; v_call: TRBV3-1/TRBV3-2; cdr3_nt: TGTGCCAGCAGCCAAGAAAATAGTGGCGGAGGAGGCGATGAGCAGTTCTTC; cdr3_aa: CASSQENSGGGGDEQFF
clone_size: -; d_call: -; j_call: TRBJ2-1; v_call: TRBV11-2; cdr3_nt: TGTGCCAGCACCCTCGGGGATAGGGAAGGTGGTGAGCAGTTCTTC; cdr3_aa: CASTLGDREGGEQFF
clone_size: -; d_call: -; j_call: TRBJ2-2; v_call: TRBV4-2; cdr3_nt: TGTGCCAGCAGCCAAGTTCAGGGGCGGATAAACACCGGGGAGCTGTTTTTT; cdr3_aa: CASSQVQGRINTGELFF
clone_size: -; d_call: TRBD1; j_call: TRBJ1-2; v_call: TRBV7-2; cdr3_nt: TGTGCCAGCAGCTTATACAGGGGGAGTGCGAATGGCTACACCTTC; cdr3_aa: CASSLYRGSANGYTF
clone_size: -; d_call: -; j_call: TRBJ1-1; v_call: TRBV30; cdr3_nt: TGTGCCTGGAGTGTACCCGGGGCGAACACTGAAGCTTTCTTT; cdr3_aa: CAWSVPGANTEAFF
clone_size: -; d_call: -; j_call: TRBJ2-1; v_call: TRBV6-5; cdr3_nt: TGTGCCAGCACTGCAATGTTTTCCTACAATGAGCAGTTCTTC; cdr3_aa: CASTAMFSYNEQFF
clone_size: -; d_call: -; j_call: TRBJ2-5; v_call: TRBV29-1; cdr3_nt: TGCAGCGTTGCTTTTCAAGAGACCCAGTACTTC; cdr3_aa: CSVAFQETQYF
clone_size: -; d_call: -; j_call: TRBJ1-4; v_call: TRBV19; cdr3_nt: TGTGCCAGTAGTCCCCAGGACAGATATAATGAAAAACTGTTTTTT; cdr3_aa: CASSPQDRYNEKLFF
clone_size: -; d_call: -; j_call: TRBJ1-1; v_call: TRBV9; cdr3_nt: TGTGCCAGCAGCGTAGGGTGGGGGCTAAACACTGAAGCTTTCTTT; cdr3_aa: CASSVGWGLNTEAFF
clone_size: -; d_call: -; j_call: TRBJ1-3; v_call: TRBV7-2; cdr3_nt: TGTGCCAGCAGCTTAGCCGACAGGACTGGAAACACCATATATTTT; cdr3_aa: CASSLADRTGNTIYF
clone_size: once; d_call: TRBD1; j_call: TRBJ2-7; v_call: TRBV5-1; cdr3_nt: TGCGCCAGCAGCTTGGTTCCCCTTGGGACAGGGGTTTTCTACGAGCAGTACTTC; cdr3_aa: CASSLVPLGTGVFYEQYF
clone_size: -; d_call: TRBD2; j_call: TRBJ2-5; v_call: TRBV5-1; cdr3_nt: TGCGCCAGCAGCGCCGGAAGCGGGAGAGGGCAAGAGACCCAGTACTTC; cdr3_aa: CASSAGSGRGQETQYF
clone_size: -; d_call: TRBD1; j_call: TRBJ2-2; v_call: TRBV6-5; cdr3_nt: TGTGCCAGCAGCCCCGGGACAGTAAACACCGGGGAGCTGTTTTTT; cdr3_aa: CASSPGTVNTGELFF
clone_size: -; d_call: -; j_call: TRBJ2-5; v_call: TRBV4-2; cdr3_nt: TGTGCCAGCAGCCGAGGACTAACACAAGAGACCCAGTACTTC; cdr3_aa: CASSRGLTQETQYF
clone_size: -; d_call: -; j_call: TRBJ2-4; v_call: TRBV2; cdr3_nt: TGTGCCAGCACGGACGACTTAGCCAAAAACATTCAGTACTTC; cdr3_aa: CASTDDLAKNIQYF
clone_size: -; d_call: -; j_call: TRBJ2-7; v_call: TRBV7-2; cdr3_nt: TGTGCCAGCAGCTTAGGAAGACAGCCCCTCTCCTACGAGCAGTACTTC; cdr3_aa: CASSLGRQPLSYEQYF
clone_size: -; d_call: -; j_call: TRBJ2-7; v_call: TRBV3-1/TRBV3-2; cdr3_nt: TGTGCCAGCAGCCAAGATCTCCTAGCTTGGCAGCAGTACTTC; cdr3_aa: CASSQDLLAWQQYF